The TCR beta chain described here comes from a study of cytomegalovirus exposure and HLA in healthy donors. The PCR contained 60 Vbeta and 13 Jbeta primers. Here immunoSEQ multiplex PCR was the method, and the copy in TCRdb shows in-frame clones only, minus some. The data show 150,000 to 200,000 clones, roughly four fifths seen once. Germline assignment: CDR1 MNHNS and CDR2 SASEGT. The CDR3 spans 17 residues. Unmatched junction bases numbered 10, after V lost 3 bases and J lost 4 bases. Input material: PBMCs. The clonotype was recovered from a man aged 50-59 years in good health and CMV-seronegative. V gene TRBV6-1 combines with J gene TRBJ2-2, with 8 bases identical to TRBD1. CDR3 in amino acids: CASSDAFRGLGTGELFF. Here the CDR3 DNA reads TGTGCCAGCAGTGACGCATTCAGGGGGCTTGGCACCGGGGAGCTGTTTTTT.